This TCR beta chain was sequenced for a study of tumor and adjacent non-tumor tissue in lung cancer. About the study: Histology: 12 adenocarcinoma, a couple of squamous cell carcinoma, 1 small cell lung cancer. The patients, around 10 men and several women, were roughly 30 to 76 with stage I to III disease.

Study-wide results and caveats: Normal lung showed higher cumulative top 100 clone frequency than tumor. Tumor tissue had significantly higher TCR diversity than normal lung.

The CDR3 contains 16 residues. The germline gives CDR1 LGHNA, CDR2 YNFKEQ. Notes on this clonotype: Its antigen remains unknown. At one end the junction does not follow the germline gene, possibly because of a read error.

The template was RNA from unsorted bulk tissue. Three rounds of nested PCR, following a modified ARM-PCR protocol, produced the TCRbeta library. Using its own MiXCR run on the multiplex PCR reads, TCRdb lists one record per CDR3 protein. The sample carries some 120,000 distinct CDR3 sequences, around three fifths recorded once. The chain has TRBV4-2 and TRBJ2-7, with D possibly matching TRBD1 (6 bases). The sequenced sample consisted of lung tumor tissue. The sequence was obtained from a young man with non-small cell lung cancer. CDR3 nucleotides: TGTGCCAGCAGCCACCCTACGGGACAAGGGCTCTACGAGCACTACTTC. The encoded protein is CASSHPTGQGLYEHYF.